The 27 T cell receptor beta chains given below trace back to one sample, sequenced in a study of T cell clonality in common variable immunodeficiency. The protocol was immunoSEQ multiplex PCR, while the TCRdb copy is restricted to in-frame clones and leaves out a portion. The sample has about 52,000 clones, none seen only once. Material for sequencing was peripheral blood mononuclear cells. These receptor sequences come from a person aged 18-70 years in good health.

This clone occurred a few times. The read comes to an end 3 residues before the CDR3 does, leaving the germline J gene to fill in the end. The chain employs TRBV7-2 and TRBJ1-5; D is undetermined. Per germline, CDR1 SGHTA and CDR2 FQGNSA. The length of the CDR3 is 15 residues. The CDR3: CASSPDYLSTDPQHF. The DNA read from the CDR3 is TGTGCCAGCAGTCCGGACTACCTCAGCACAGATCCC.

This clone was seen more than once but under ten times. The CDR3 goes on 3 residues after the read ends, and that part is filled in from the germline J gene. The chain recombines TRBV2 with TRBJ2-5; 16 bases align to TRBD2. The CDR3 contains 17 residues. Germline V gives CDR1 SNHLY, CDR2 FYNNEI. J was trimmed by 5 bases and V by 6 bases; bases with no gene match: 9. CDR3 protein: CASRGTSGGGAGETQYF. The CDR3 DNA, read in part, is TGTGCCAGCAGGGGGACTAGCGGGGGGGGTGCGGGGGAGACC.

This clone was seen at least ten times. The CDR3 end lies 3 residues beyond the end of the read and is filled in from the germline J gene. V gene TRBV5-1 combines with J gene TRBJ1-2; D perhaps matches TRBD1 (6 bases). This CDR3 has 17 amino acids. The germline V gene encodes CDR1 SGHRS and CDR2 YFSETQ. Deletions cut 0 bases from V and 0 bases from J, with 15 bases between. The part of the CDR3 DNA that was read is TGCGCCAGCAGCTTGGTGGAGGGGGTAGGGACTAACTATGGC. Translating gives CASSLVEGVGTNYG. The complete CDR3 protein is CASSLVEGVGTNYGYTF.

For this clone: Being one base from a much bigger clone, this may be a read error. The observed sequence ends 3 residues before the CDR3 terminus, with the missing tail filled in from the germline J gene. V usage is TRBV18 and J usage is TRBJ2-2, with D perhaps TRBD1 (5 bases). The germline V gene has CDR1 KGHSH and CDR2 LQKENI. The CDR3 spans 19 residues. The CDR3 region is CASSPLKGPPLSGANVLFF. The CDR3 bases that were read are TGTGCCAGCTCACCATTGAAAGGCCCACCTCTCTCTGGGGCCAACGTG. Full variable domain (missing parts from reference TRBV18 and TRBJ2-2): NAGVMQNPRHLVRRRGQEARLRCSPMKGHSHVYWYRQLPEEGLKFMVYLQKENIIDESGMPKERFSAEFPKEGPSILRIQQVVRGDSAAYFCASSPLKGPPLSGANVLFFGEGSRLTVL.

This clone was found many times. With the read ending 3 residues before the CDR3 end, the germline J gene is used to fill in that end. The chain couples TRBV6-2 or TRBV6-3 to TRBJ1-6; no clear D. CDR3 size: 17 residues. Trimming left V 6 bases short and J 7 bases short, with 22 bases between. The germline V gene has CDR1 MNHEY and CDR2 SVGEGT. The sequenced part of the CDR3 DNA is TGTGCCAGCAGAAACCCTCACGGCACGAAACTAAATTCACCC. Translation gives CASRNPHGTKLNSP. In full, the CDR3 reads CASRNPHGTKLNSPLHF.

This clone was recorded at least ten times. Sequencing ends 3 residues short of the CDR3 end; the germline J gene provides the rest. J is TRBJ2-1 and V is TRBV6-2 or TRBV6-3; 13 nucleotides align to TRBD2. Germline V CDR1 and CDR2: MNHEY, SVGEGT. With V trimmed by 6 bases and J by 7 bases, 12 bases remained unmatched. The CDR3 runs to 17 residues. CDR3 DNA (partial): TGTGCCAGCAGACCTACTAGCGGGAGGGCTCGGCGGAATGAG. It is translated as CASRPTSGRARRNE. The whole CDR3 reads CASRPTSGRARRNEQFF.

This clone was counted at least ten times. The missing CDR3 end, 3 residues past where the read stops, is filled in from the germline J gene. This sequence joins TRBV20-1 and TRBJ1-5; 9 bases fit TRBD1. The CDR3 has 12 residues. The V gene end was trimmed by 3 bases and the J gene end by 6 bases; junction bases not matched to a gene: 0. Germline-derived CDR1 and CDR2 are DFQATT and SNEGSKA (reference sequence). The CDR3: CSARTGGQPQHF. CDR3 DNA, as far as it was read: TGCAGTGCTAGGACAGGGGGTCAGCCC.

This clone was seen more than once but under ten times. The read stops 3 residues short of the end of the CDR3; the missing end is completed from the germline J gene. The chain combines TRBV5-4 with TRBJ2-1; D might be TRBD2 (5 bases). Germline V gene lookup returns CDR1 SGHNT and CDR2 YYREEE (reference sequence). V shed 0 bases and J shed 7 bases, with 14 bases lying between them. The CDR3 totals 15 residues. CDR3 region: CASSLVAPGENEQFF. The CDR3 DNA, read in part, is TGTGCCAGCAGCTTGGTTGCCCCCGGGGAAAATGAG.

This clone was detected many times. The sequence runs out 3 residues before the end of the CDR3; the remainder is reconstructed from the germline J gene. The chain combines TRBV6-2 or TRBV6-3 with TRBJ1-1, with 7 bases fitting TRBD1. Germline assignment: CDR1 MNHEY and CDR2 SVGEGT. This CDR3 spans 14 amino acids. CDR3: CASSYVPRQGKAFF. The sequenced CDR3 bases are TGTGCCAGCAGTTACGTACCCCGACAGGGAAAA.

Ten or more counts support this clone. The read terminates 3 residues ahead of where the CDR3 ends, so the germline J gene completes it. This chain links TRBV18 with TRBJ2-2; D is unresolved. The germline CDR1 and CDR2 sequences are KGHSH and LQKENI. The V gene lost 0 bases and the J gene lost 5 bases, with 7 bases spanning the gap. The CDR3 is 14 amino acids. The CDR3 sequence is CASSPPGETGELFF. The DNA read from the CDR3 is TGTGCCAGCTCACCACCGGGCGAAACCGGGGAG.

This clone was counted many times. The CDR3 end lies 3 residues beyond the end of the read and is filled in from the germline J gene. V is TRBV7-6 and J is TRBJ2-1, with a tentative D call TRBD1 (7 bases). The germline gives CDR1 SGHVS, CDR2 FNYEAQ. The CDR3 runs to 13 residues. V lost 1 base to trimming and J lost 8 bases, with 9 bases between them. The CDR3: CASSLVRGDEQFF. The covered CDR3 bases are TGTGCCAGCAGCTTAGTCAGGGGGGATGAG.

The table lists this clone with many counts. CDR3 residues: CASGSLDRGFDNEQFF. The sequenced CDR3 bases are TGTGCCAGTGGGAGTCTGGACAGGGGTTTTGACAATGAG. The rearrangement joins TRBV19 to TRBJ2-1, with 9 positions matching TRBD1. Read data end 3 residues before the CDR3 end; the end is taken from the germline J gene. The CDR3 has 16 amino acids. The trim removed 8 bases at V and 5 bases at J, leaving 13 bases unmatched. Per the germline V gene, CDR1 is LNHDA and CDR2 is SQIVND (reference sequence).

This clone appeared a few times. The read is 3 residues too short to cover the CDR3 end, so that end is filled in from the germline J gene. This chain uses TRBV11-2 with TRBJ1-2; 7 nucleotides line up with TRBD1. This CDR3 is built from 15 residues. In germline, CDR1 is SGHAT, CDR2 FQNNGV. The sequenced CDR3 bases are TGTGCCAGCAGCCGACAGGGCTATTACGTTGAGGGC. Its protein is CASSRQGYYVEG. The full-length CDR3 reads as CASSRQGYYVEGYTF.

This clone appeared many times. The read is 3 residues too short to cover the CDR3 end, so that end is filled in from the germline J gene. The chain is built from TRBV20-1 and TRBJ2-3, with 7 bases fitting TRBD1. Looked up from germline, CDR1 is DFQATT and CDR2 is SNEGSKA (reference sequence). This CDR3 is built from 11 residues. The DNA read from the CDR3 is TGCAGTGCGGACAGGCAAGAGACG. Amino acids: CSADRQET. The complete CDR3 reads CSADRQETQYF.

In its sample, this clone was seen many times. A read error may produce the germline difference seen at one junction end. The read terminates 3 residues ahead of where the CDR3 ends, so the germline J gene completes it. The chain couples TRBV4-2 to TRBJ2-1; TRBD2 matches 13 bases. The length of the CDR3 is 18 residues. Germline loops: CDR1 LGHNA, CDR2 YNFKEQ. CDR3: CASSRLAGGLGSYNEQFF. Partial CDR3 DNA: TGCGCCAGCAGCCGACTAGCGGGAGGACTAGGCTCCTACAATGAG.

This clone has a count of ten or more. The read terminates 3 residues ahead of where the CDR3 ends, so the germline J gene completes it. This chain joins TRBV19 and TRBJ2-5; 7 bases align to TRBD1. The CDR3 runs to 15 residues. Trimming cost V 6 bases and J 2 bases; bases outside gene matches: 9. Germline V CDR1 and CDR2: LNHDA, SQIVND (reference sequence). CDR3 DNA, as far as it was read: TGTGCCAGTAGCGACACACCGGGACAGCAAGAGACC. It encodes CASSDTPGQQET. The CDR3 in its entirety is CASSDTPGQQETQYF.

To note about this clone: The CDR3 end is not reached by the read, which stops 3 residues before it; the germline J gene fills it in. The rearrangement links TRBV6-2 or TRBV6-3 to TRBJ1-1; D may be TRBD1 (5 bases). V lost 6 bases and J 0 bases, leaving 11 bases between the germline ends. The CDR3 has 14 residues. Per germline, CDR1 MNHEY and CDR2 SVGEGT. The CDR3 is CASSQGVMNTEAFF. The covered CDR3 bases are TGTGCCAGCAGCCAGGGAGTGATGAACACTGAA.

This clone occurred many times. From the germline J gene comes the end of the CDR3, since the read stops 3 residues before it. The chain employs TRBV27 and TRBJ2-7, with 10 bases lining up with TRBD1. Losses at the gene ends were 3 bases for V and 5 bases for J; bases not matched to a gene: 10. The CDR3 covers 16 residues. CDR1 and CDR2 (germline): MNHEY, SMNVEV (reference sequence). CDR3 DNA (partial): TGTGCCAGCAGTTTGGTGGGACAGGGGCTATCCCACGAG. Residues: CASSLVGQGLSHE. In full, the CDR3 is CASSLVGQGLSHEQYF.

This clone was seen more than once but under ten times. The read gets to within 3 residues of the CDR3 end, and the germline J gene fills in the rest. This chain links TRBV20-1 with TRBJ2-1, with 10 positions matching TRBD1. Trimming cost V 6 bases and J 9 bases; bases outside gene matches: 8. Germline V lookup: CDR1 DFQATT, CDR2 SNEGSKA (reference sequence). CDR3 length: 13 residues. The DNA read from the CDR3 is TGCAGTGCCCCTAGACAGGGGGCTGTTGAG. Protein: CSAPRQGAVE. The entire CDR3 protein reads CSAPRQGAVEQFF.

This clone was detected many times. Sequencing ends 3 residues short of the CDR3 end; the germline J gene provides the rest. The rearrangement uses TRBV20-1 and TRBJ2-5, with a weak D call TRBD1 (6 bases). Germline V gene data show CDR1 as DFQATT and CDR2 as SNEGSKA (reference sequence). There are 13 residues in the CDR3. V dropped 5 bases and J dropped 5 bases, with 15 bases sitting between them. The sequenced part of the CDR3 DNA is TGCAGTGCTCGTCCTCAGGGGAAGGAGACC. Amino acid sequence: CSARPQGKET. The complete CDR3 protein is CSARPQGKETQYF.

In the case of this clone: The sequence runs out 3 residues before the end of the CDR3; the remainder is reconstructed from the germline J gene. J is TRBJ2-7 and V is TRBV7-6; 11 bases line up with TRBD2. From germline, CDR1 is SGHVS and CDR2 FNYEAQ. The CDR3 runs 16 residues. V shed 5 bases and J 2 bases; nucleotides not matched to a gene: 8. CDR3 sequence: CASSPGEGLAAYEQYF. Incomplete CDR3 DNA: TGTGCCAGCAGCCCCGGCGAGGGACTAGCGGCCTACGAG. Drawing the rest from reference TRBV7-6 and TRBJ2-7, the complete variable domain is GAGVSQSPRYKVTKRGQDVALRCDPISGHVSLYWYRQALGQGPEFLTYFNYEAQQDKSGLPNDRFSAERPEGSISTLTIQRTEQRDSAMYRCASSPGEGLAAYEQYFGPGTRLTVT.

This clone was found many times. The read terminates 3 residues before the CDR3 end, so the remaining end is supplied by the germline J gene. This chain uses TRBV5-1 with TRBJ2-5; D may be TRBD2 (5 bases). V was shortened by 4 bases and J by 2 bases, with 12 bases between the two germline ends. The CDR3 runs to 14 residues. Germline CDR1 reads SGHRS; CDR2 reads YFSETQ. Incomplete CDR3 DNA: TGCGCCAGCAGCCCTCTAGAGCGGCAAGAGACC. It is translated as CASSPLERQET. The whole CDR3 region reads CASSPLERQETQYF. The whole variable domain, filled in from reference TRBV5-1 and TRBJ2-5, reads KAGVTQTPRYLIKTRGQQVTLSCSPISGHRSVSWYQQTPGQGLQFLFEYFSETQRNKGNFPGRFSGRQFSNSRSEMNVSTLELGDSALYLCASSPLERQETQYFGPGTRLLVL.

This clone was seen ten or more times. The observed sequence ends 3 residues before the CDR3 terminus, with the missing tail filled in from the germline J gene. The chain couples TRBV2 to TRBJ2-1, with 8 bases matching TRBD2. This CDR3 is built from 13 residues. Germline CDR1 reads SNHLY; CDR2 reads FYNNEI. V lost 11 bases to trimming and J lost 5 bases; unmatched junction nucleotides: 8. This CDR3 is CASGRGGNNEQFF. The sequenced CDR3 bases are TGTGCCTCGGGTCGGGGGGGGAACAATGAG.

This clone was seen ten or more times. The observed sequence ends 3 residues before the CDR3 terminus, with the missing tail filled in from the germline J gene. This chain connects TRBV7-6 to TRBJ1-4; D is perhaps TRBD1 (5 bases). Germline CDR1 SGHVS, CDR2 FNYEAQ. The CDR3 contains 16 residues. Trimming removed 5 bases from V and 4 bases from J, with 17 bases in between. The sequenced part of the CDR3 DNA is TGTGCCAGCAGCGACCCTCGGGGGGGGGATAATGAAAAA. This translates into CASSDPRGGDNEK. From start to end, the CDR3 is CASSDPRGGDNEKLFF.

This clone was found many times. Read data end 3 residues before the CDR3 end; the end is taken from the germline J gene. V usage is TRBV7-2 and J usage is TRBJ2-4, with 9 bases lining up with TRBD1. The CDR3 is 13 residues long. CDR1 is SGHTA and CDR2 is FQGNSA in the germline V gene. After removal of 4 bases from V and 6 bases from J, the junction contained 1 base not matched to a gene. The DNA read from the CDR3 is TGTGCCAGCAGCTCGACAGGGGGAAACATT. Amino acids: CASSSTGGNI. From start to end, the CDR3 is CASSSTGGNIQYF.

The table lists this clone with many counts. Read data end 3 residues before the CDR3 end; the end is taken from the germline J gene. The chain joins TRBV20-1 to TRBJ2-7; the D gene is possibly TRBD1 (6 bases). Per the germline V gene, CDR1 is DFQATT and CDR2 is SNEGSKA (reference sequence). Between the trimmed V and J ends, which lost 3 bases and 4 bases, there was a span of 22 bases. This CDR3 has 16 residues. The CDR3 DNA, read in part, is TGCAGTGCTAGGGGCAACAGGGATTTTAACTATTACGAG. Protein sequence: CSARGNRDFNYYE. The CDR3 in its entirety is CSARGNRDFNYYEQYF.

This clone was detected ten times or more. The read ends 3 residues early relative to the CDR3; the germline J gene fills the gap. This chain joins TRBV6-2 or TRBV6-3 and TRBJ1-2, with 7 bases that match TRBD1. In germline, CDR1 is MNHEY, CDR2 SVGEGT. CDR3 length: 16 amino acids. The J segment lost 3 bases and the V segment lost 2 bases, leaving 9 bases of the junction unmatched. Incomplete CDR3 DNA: TGTGCCAGCAGTTACAAGACAGGGTATCATGACTATGGC. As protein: CASSYKTGYHDYG. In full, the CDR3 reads CASSYKTGYHDYGYTF.